This entry lists 9 T cell receptor beta chains sequenced from one sample in a study of cytomegalovirus exposure and HLA in healthy donors. The PCR contained 60 Vbeta and 13 Jbeta primers. TCRdb's table, derived via immunoSEQ multiplex PCR, lists solely in-frame clones and lacks some. The table records just under 95,000 clones, 60% to 80% of them present only once. What was sequenced was PBMCs. These receptor sequences come from a man aged 50-59 years in good health and CMV-seropositive.

This rearrangement joins TRBV5-8 to TRBJ2-7; 8 nucleotides agree with TRBD1. The germline V gene has CDR1 SGHTS and CDR2 YDEGEE. Losses at the gene ends were 4 bases for V and 3 bases for J; bases not matched to a gene: 9. This CDR3 spans 15 amino acids. The CDR3 reads CASSLIDRGHYEQYF. DNA for the CDR3: TGTGCCAGCAGCCTTATCGACAGGGGCCACTACGAGCAGTACTTC.

Concerning this clone: Other DNA sequences of this sample code for an identical CDR3. J is TRBJ2-1 and V is TRBV9; D perhaps matches TRBD1 (5 bases). Trimming removed 0 bases from V and 0 bases from J, with 7 bases in between. From germline, CDR1 is SGDLS and CDR2 YYNGEE. The CDR3 length is 15 residues. The CDR3 bases are TGTGCCAGCAGCGTAGTAGGGGTCTCCTACAATGAGCAGTTCTTC. Translating it yields CASSVVGVSYNEQFF.

This sequence joins TRBV13 and TRBJ2-1, with 11 bases fitting TRBD1. V lost 5 bases, J lost 0 bases, and 15 bases stayed unmatched. The CDR3 totals 20 residues. Germline lookup yields CDR1 PRHDT and CDR2 FYEKMQ (reference sequence). The CDR3 bases are TGTGCCAGCAGCGATGCCGGGACAGGGGGTTTTGAGGGCTCCTACAATGAGCAGTTCTTC. As protein: CASSDAGTGGFEGSYNEQFF.

The chain is built from TRBV6-5 and TRBJ1-4; a weak D match, TRBD1 (6 bases). The V gene's germline CDR1 is MNHEY and CDR2 SVGAGI. There are 13 residues in the CDR3. Between the trimmed V and J ends, which lost 6 bases and 8 bases, there was a span of 13 bases. The CDR3 region has the DNA TGTGCCAGCAGCCTCTCCACAGGGGAAAAACTGTTTTTT. Translated: CASSLSTGEKLFF.

This chain links TRBV5-1 with TRBJ2-3, with D hard to call. Germline CDR1 and CDR2: SGHRS and YFSETQ. V was shortened by 4 bases and J by 1 base, with 10 bases between the two germline ends. This CDR3 is 14 amino acids long. This chain's CDR3 is CASSAAPGTDTQYF. The CDR3 coding sequence is TGCGCCAGCAGCGCGGCGCCGGGCACAGATACGCAGTATTTT. Full variable domain (missing parts from reference TRBV5-1 and TRBJ2-3): KAGVTQTPRYLIKTRGQQVTLSCSPISGHRSVSWYQQTPGQGLQFLFEYFSETQRNKGNFPGRFSGRQFSNSRSEMNVSTLELGDSALYLCASSAAPGTDTQYFGPGTRLTVL.

The chain is built from TRBV5-1 and TRBJ2-7, with 11 bases fitting TRBD1. The trim removed 0 bases at V and 5 bases at J, leaving 4 bases unmatched. Germline lookup yields CDR1 SGHRS and CDR2 YFSETQ. The CDR3 consists of 15 residues. The CDR3 sequence: CASSLAGQGVNEQYF. The CDR3 nucleotides read TGCGCCAGCAGCTTGGCGGGACAGGGGGTCAACGAGCAGTACTTC.

V usage is TRBV7-2 and J usage is TRBJ2-5; TRBD1 might be the D (7 bases). The J call may be wrong; the DNA end is better matched by TRBJ2-7. The CDR3 covers 15 residues. The germline V gene encodes CDR1 SGHTA and CDR2 FQGNSA. The CDR3 DNA sequence: TGTGCCAGCAGCTTAGGCGGGGACAGCTTCTACGAGCAGTACTTC. Its translation is CASSLGGDSFYEQYF.

V and J are TRBV25-1 and TRBJ2-5, with 7 bases fitting TRBD1. The trim removed 2 bases at V and 5 bases at J, leaving 2 bases unmatched. The V gene's germline CDR1 is MGHDK and CDR2 SYGVNS. The CDR3 length is 13 residues. CDR3 in amino acids: CASSETGVETQYF. The CDR3 nucleotides are TGTGCCAGCAGTGAAACAGGGGTGGAGACCCAGTACTTC.

Comment on this clone: A read error may produce the germline difference seen at one junction end. The V gene is TRBV4-3, the J gene TRBJ1-2, with D tentatively TRBD1 (6 bases). Germline V gene data show CDR1 as LGHNA and CDR2 as YSLEER. The CDR3 is 13 residues long. This CDR3 reads CASSQDRGYGYPF. In DNA, the CDR3 is TGCGCCAGCAGCCAAGACAGGGGATATGGCTACCCCTTC.